The 11 T cell receptor beta chains in this list originate from one sample, sequenced in a study of blood T cell repertoires in COVID-19. This table comes from immunoSEQ multiplex PCR, and its TCRdb copy is limited to in-frame clones, with some not included. Found here are about 180,000 clones, about 87% of them singletons; the top ten hold roughly 4.2%. The sequenced sample was peripheral blood. These receptors all come from a woman in her 30s with acute or convalescent COVID-19.

This clone has just one count. The rearrangement uses TRBV5-1 and TRBJ2-3; 10 nucleotides agree with TRBD2. This CDR3 has 17 amino acids. With 4 bases clipped from V and 0 bases from J, the junction kept 8 bases outside the gene matches. Germline lookup yields CDR1 SGHRS and CDR2 YFSETQ. In DNA, the CDR3 is TGCGCCAGCAGCGTACCTAGCGGGAGTACTAGCACAGATACGCAGTATTTT. Residues: CASSVPSGSTSTDTQYF.

The chain recombines TRBV6-1 with TRBJ2-5, with 7 bases that match TRBD2. Losses at the gene ends were 3 bases for V and 5 bases for J; bases not matched to a gene: 12. CDR1 is MNHNS and CDR2 is SASEGT in the germline V gene. The CDR3 sequence is 16 residues long. CDR3 protein: CASSDFRGRALETQYF. CDR3 sequence (DNA): TGTGCCAGCAGTGATTTTAGAGGGAGGGCCCTGGAGACCCAGTACTTC.

This clone was detected only a few times. This chain connects TRBV11-2 to TRBJ1-1; 9 bases align to TRBD1. The CDR3 has 16 residues. Trimming removed 5 bases from V and 7 bases from J; junction bases left unmatched: 14. Germline-derived CDR1 and CDR2 are SGHAT and FQNNGV. CDR3 bases: TGTGCCAGCAGCCTCGACAGGGGGGAGTGGTATGATGAAGCTTTCTTT. It encodes CASSLDRGEWYDEAFF.

The chain carries TRBV18 and TRBJ1-1, with unresolved D. V dropped 5 bases and J dropped 3 bases, with 7 bases sitting between them. Germline-derived CDR1 and CDR2 are KGHSH and LQKENI. The CDR3 contains 12 residues. The CDR3 sequence is CASSGPYTEAFF. CDR3 bases: TGTGCCAGCTCAGGGCCGTACACTGAAGCTTTCTTT.

The rearrangement links TRBV28 to TRBJ1-1, with D hard to call. This CDR3 spans 15 amino acids. The V and J ends lost 3 bases and 6 bases respectively, with 17 bases between them. Per the germline V gene, CDR1 is MDHEN and CDR2 is SYDVKM. CDR3 nucleotide sequence: TGTGCCAGCAGTTTTGGTTCAGCCCGGGGAGCTGAAGCTTTCTTT. Amino acid sequence: CASSFGSARGAEAFF.

The V call is TRBV18, the J call TRBJ2-1; D might be TRBD1 (6 bases). The CDR3 length is 16 residues. The germline V and J ends were trimmed by 2 bases and 5 bases, with 16 bases remaining between them. The germline CDR1 and CDR2 sequences are KGHSH and LQKENI. This CDR3 reads CASSPTGQSIDNEQFF. CDR3 nucleotides: TGTGCCAGCTCACCAACTGGACAGTCCATTGACAATGAGCAGTTCTTC.

The chain has TRBV28 and TRBJ2-1; D might be TRBD2 (6 bases). Trimming stripped 1 base from V and 4 bases from J, with 11 bases between. CDR1 and CDR2 (germline): MDHEN, SYDVKM. This CDR3 region has 15 residues. The CDR3 spells CASSLLGTLYNEQFF. In nucleotides, the CDR3 is TGTGCCAGCAGTTTATTAGGGACTTTGTACAATGAGCAGTTCTTC.

The V and J genes are TRBV28 and TRBJ1-5; no clear D gene. Trimming pared 1 base from V and 9 bases from J, leaving 19 bases between. The germline gives CDR1 MDHEN, CDR2 SYDVKM. The CDR3 runs to 16 residues. The CDR3 DNA reads TGTGCCAGCAGTTTATTGGAGGGTAACTCATTTCGGCCCCAGCATTTT. It codes for CASSLLEGNSFRPQHF.

The chain couples TRBV2 to TRBJ1-5; 10 bases match TRBD1. The CDR3 contains 14 residues. After removal of 7 bases from V and 5 bases from J, the junction contained 5 bases not matched to a gene. The germline CDR1 and CDR2 sequences are SNHLY and FYNNEI. CDR3 nucleotide sequence: TGTGCCAGCAATACCGGGACAGGGGATCAGCCCCAGCATTTT. Protein product: CASNTGTGDQPQHF.

This rearrangement joins TRBV6-5 to TRBJ1-5, with 7 bases fitting TRBD1. The germline V gene has CDR1 MNHEY and CDR2 SVGAGI. Trimming at V came to 4 bases and at J to 4 bases, leaving 7 bases not matched to a gene. The CDR3 has 15 residues. DNA of the CDR3: TGTGCCAGCAGTTCCCAGGGACAGCCTAATCAGCCCCAGCATTTT. Its protein is CASSSQGQPNQPQHF.

This clone has just a few counts. V usage is TRBV28 and J usage is TRBJ1-3, with 7 bases that match TRBD1. Germline CDR1 is MDHEN and CDR2 is SYDVKM. After removal of 5 bases from V and 11 bases from J, the junction contained 12 bases not matched to a gene. CDR3 length equals 14 residues. The CDR3 loop is CASSQRQGGFPIYF. The CDR3 nucleotides are TGTGCCAGCAGTCAGAGACAGGGTGGGTTTCCCATATATTTT.